Below are 7 T cell receptor beta chains sequenced from a single sample in a study of T cells in Graves' hyperthyroidism and ophthalmopathy. Amplified TCR beta CDR3 regions came from RNA transcripts. A first-round RT-PCR of the TCR CDR3 used the HTBI primer set. MiXCR was run by TCRdb on the multiplex PCR reads, yielding one entry per CDR3 protein. The sample lists almost 600,000 distinct CDR3 sequences, 46% occurring once. The material sequenced was peripheral blood or thyroid tissue (not recorded which). All receptors derive from a young woman with Graves' hyperthyroidism.

For the CDR3, the DNA is TGCAGTGCGTGGGGCCCGGATACGCAAGCCAAGAGTTACGAGCAGTACTTC. Encoded protein: CSAWGPDTQAKSYEQYF. The chain employs TRBV20-1 and TRBJ2-7; D is perhaps TRBD1 (5 bases). Germline CDR1 is DFQATT and CDR2 is SNEGSKA (reference sequence). Between the trimmed V and J ends, which lost 6 bases and 4 bases, there was a span of 28 bases. The CDR3 spans 17 residues.

In this sample, this clonotype turned up many times. The V call is TRBV3-1, the J call TRBJ2-5; TRBD2 might be the D (6 bases). Germline loops: CDR1 LGHDT, CDR2 YNNKEL (reference sequence). This CDR3 region has 14 residues. V was cut by 5 bases and J by 2 bases, with 12 bases left in between. The CDR3 DNA sequence: TGTGCCAGCAGCAACCGGGACTCACAAGAGACCCAGTACTTC. The encoded protein is CASSNRDSQETQYF.

This chain links TRBV10-3 with TRBJ2-5; 9 bases align to TRBD1. V was clipped by 3 bases and J by 9 bases; unmatched bases: 11. This CDR3 is 15 amino acids long. From germline, CDR1 is ENHRY and CDR2 SYGVKD. This CDR3 reads CAISETGGKGQPQYF. The DNA of the CDR3 is TGTGCCATCAGTGAAACAGGGGGCAAGGGACAGCCCCAGTACTTC.

The chain recombines TRBV9 with TRBJ2-7, with D maybe TRBD2 (6 bases). The germline V and J ends were trimmed by 4 bases and 4 bases, with 24 bases remaining between them. The CDR3 extends over 17 amino acids. Germline V gives CDR1 SGDLS, CDR2 YYNGEE. DNA for the CDR3: TGTGCCAGCAGCCCACGTCTAGCGCGAGGGGAGGTATACGAGCAGTACTTC. Translating gives CASSPRLARGEVYEQYF.

This clonotype was recorded once. The DNA is left out, because the CDR3 cannot be placed on it with certainty; the CDR3 is given as TCRdb lists it. The J gene is TRBJ2-2, the V gene TRBV7-9; TRBD1 is the table's D call and was not checked against the DNA. Both ends counted, the CDR3 spans 12 residues. The germline V gene has CDR1 SEHNR and CDR2 FQNEAQ (reference sequence). The CDR3 sequence: CASSPTEGSCFF.

This clonotype was picked up many times. The genes are TRBV7-2 and TRBJ2-5; the D is unclear. CDR1 is SGHTA and CDR2 is FQGNSA in the germline V gene. V lost 1 base and J lost 1, with 10 bases in between. The CDR3 spans 15 residues. The CDR3 is CASSLETQAQETQYF. As DNA, the CDR3 is TGTGCCAGCAGCTTAGAAACCCAGGCCCAAGAGACCCAGTACTTC.

This clonotype was seen more than once but under ten times. V usage is TRBV7-3 and J usage is TRBJ2-1, with D unclear. The CDR3 is made up of 15 amino acids. Germline V gives CDR1 SGHTA, CDR2 FQGTGA. The germline V and J ends were trimmed by 2 bases and 1 base, with 9 bases remaining between them. The chain's CDR3 is CASSLGFRSYNEQFF. The DNA of the CDR3 is TGTGCCAGCAGCTTAGGTTTCAGATCCTACAATGAGCAGTTCTTC.